This TCR beta chain is from a study of shared clonotypes between healthy human individuals. V was pared by 4 bases and J by 5 bases, with 2 bases of the junction left unmatched. The length of the CDR3 is 15 residues. Looked up from germline, CDR1 is SEHNR and CDR2 is FQNEAQ (reference sequence). General observations from the study: Only a few donors were included, so the genetic and exposure-history diversity represented was limited.

Sequencing was performed with immunoSEQ multiplex PCR; in TCRdb, only in-frame clones are kept and a portion is missing. The sample contains roughly 500,000 clones, 90% to 96% of which appear only once. Concerning this clone: The antigen remains undetermined.

Material for sequencing was naive CD4+ T cells sorted from blood. The subset is: CD45RA+ positively selected. The receptor was isolated from a woman in her twenties or thirties in good health. The chain carries TRBV7-9 and TRBJ2-2; 12 bases are a match to TRBD1. In DNA form, the CDR3 reads TGTGCCAGCAGCTCGGGACAGGGGGCTACCGGGGAGCTGTTTTTT. Translating gives CASSSGQGATGELFF.